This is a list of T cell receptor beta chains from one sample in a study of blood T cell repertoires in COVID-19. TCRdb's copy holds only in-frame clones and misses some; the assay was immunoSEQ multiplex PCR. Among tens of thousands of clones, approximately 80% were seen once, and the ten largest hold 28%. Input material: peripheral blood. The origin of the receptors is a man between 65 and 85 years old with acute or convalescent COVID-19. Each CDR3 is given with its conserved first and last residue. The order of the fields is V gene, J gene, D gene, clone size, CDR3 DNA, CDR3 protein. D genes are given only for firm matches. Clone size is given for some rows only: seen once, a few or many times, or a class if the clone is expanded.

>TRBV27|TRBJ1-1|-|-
TGTGCCAGCAGACTAGGGAGTTGGGAAACTGAAGCTTTCTTT
CASRLGSWETEAFF
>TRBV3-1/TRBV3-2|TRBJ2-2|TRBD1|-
TGTGCCAGCAGCCAACCACAGGGGACGAACACCGGGGAGCTGTTTTTT
CASSQPQGTNTGELFF
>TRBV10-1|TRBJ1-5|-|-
TGCGCCAGCAGCCCCCCGGGGGAGCAGCCCCAGCATTTT
CASSPPGEQPQHF
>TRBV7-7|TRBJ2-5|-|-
TGTGCCAGCAGCTTGGATTGGGGAGGAGAGACCCAGTACTTC
CASSLDWGGETQYF
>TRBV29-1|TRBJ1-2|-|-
TGCAGCGGCGGGGCCAACTATGGCTACACCTTC
CSGGANYGYTF
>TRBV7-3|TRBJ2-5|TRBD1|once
TGTGCCAGCAGCTTACAATCAGGGGGTTGGGAGACCCAGTACTTC
CASSLQSGGWETQYF
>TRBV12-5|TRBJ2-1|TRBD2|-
TGTGCTAGTGGTTTGGTACGACTGTCGCGGGAGAAAACGACCAATGAGCAGTTCTTC
CASGLVRLSREKTTNEQFF
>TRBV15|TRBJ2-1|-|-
TGTGCCACCACCCTTGGTAGTTTAAGCGAGCAGTTCTTC
CATTLGSLSEQFF
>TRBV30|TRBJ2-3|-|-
TGTGCCTGGAGTGTAGGACAGTCCTTGTACACAGATACGCAGTATTTT
CAWSVGQSLYTDTQYF
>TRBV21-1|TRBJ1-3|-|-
TGTGCCAGCGACCCCGGGGGAGCCCTCCCTACCTCTGGAAACACCATATATTTT
CASDPGGALPTSGNTIYF
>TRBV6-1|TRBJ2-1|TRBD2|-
TGTGCCAGCAGTGAAGGTAGCGGGGCCTCCTACAATGAGCAGTTCTTC
CASSEGSGASYNEQFF
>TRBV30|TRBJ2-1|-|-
TGTGCCTGCCGGGCCTACAATGAGCAGTTCTTC
CACRAYNEQFF
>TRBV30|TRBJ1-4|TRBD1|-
TGTGCCTGGAGTGTCTTTGGGACAGGGGGTCCAGGAAGTACTAATGAAAAACTGTTTTTT
CAWSVFGTGGPGSTNEKLFF
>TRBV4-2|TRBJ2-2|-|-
TGTGCCAGCAGCCAAGGTCTTAGCACCGGGGAGCTGTTTTTT
CASSQGLSTGELFF
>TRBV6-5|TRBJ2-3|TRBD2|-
TGTGCCAGCAGTTGGACTAGCGGGAGCACAGATACGCAGTATTTT
CASSWTSGSTDTQYF
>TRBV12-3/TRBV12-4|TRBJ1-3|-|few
TGTGCCAGCGGATCAGGCTCTACAAACACCATATATTTT
CASGSGSTNTIYF
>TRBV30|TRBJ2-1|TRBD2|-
TGTGCCTGGAAAGGTAGCGGGAGTGGTGAGCAGTTCTTC
CAWKGSGSGEQFF